Here is one T cell receptor (beta chain) with its context. The antigen is unknown. The CDR3 is 15 residues long. Germline CDR1 and CDR2: SEHNR and FQNEAQ (reference sequence). The V segment lost 5 bases and the J segment 8 bases; nucleotides outside the gene matches: 14. This sample is part of a study of radiation and T cells in renal cell carcinoma. Findings and limits, study-wide: From baseline, blood top tumor clonotypes peaked at 2 weeks post-radiation. No pretreatment tumor biopsies were available for baseline clonotypes.

Here immunoSEQ multiplex PCR was the method, and the copy in TCRdb shows in-frame clones only, minus some. The sample lists 40,000 to 60,000 clones, around 83% occurring once. The sample's time point: baseline pretreatment blood. The treatment was: 15 Gy SBRT to primary tumor, nephrectomy 4 weeks later. Serial blood draws occurred at baseline and 2 and 4 weeks post-SBRT. The V and J genes are TRBV7-9 and TRBJ1-2; 7 bases align to TRBD1. The sample was blood, taken from a patient whose treatment included radiotherapy and nephrectomy. The receptor's source is a woman in her 70s with renal cell carcinoma. The CDR3 spells CASSPLQGPARGYTF. Written as DNA, the CDR3 is TGTGCCAGCAGCCCCTTACAGGGGCCTGCTAGGGGCTACACCTTC.